This T cell receptor (beta chain) was identified in a study of shared clonotypes between healthy human individuals. Study in general: Each donor's CD4 naive and CD4 memory cells filled three plates apiece, CD8 naive two, and CD8 memory one.

For each subset, genomic DNA was distributed in equal portions over several immunoSEQ plates. TCRdb keeps only in-frame clones here, not all; method: immunoSEQ multiplex PCR. This sample carries more than 850,000 clones, 75% to 80% of them seen once, and the ten largest clones take approximately 0.5%. The specimen sequenced was memory CD4+ T cells from PBMCs. The subset denotes: CD45RA-negative fraction. The receptor comes from a man aged 18-30 years in good health. Some clones in this sample may be carry-over from other donors' samples.

The CDR3 spells CASSPASGPPTDTQYF. As DNA, the CDR3 is TGCGCCAGCAGCCCGGCGAGCGGGCCGCCCACAGATACGCAGTATTTT. V gene TRBV5-1 combines with J gene TRBJ2-3; D possibly corresponds to TRBD2 (6 bases). CDR1 and CDR2 (germline): SGHRS, YFSETQ. The CDR3 has 16 amino acids. Between the trimmed V and J ends, which lost 4 bases and 2 bases, there was a span of 17 bases.